The entry below gives a single TCR beta chain sequence along with its context. Its antigen is undetermined. The V end lost 4 bases, the J end lost 0 bases, and 5 bases lay between the germline ends. Per the germline V gene, CDR1 is SGHNT and CDR2 is YYREEE (reference sequence). CDR3 length: 14 amino acids. Depths of 1 in 200,000 to 1 in 1 million T cells were the sequencing target. Only in-frame clones appear in the TCRdb table, and some are missing; sequencing was by immunoSEQ multiplex PCR. Of fewer than 20,000 clones listed, around three fifths are singletons. The record originates from a study of cytotoxic CD8 clonotypes in ibrutinib-treated CLL. Study details: Investigators reported roughly 24 partial and 2 complete responses; after median around 63 months, roughly 14 patients remained remitted and 12 progressed. Samples averaged roughly 280,000 productive templates and 80,000 to 100,000 productive rearrangements. Regarding the study as a whole: Clonality at baseline surpassed age-matched healthy donors and tracked circulating CD8+ T-cell counts.

The origin of this receptor is a human donor with chronic lymphocytic leukemia. Sequenced here: PBMCs, sampled after 12 months of ibrutinib treatment. The chain uses TRBV5-4 and TRBJ2-6, with D unresolved. CDR3 nucleotides: TGTGCCAGCAGCACAGACTCTGGGGCCAACGTCCTGACTTTC. This gives the protein CASSTDSGANVLTF.